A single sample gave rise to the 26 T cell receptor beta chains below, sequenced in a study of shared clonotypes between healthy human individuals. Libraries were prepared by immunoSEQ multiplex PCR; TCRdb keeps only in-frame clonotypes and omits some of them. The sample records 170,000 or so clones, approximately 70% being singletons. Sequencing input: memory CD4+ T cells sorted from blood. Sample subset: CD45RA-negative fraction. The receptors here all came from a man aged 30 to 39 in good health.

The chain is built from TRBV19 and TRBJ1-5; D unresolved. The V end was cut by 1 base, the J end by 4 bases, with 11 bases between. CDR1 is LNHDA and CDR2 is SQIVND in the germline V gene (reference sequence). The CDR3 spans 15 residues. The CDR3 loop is CASSIVTLPNQPQHF. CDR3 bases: TGTGCCAGTAGTATAGTCACCTTGCCTAATCAGCCCCAGCATTTT. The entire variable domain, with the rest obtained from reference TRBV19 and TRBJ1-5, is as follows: DGGITQSPKYLFRKEGQNVTLSCEQNLNHDAMYWYRQDPGQGLRLIYYSQIVNDFQKGDIAEGYSVSREKKESFPLTVTSAQKNPTAFYLCASSIVTLPNQPQHFGDGTRLSIL.

CDR3 loop: CAWSVFGGANEKLFF. DNA of the CDR3: TGTGCCTGGAGTGTTTTTGGGGGGGCTAATGAAAAACTGTTTTTT. The V gene is TRBV30, the J gene TRBJ1-4; D is perhaps TRBD1 (5 bases). CDR3 length: 15 residues. V was trimmed by 0 bases and J by 3 bases, leaving 11 bases between them. Germline V lookup: CDR1 GTSNPN, CDR2 SVGIG (reference sequence).

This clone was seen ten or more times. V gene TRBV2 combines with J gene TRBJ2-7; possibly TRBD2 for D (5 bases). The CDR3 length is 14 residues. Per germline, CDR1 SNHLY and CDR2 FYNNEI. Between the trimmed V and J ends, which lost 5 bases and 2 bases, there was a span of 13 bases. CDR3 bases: TGTGCCAGCAGTCTGCGGGCTACGACCTACGAGCAGTACTTC. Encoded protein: CASSLRATTYEQYF.

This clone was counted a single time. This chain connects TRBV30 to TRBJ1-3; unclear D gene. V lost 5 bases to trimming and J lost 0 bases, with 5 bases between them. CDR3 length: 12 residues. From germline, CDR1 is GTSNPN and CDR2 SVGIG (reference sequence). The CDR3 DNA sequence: TGTGCCTGGGATTTCTCTGGAAACACCATATATTTT. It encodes CAWDFSGNTIYF.

The CDR3 DNA reads as TGTGCCAGCAGTGAATCTAGCGGGGCAGATACGCAGTATTTT. Encoded protein: CASSESSGADTQYF. The J gene is TRBJ2-3, the V gene TRBV6-4; TRBD2 aligns across 9 bases. V trimming: 3 bases; J trimming: 4 bases; junction bases outside the gene matches: 2. From germline, CDR1 is MRHNA and CDR2 SNTAGT. The CDR3 consists of 14 residues.

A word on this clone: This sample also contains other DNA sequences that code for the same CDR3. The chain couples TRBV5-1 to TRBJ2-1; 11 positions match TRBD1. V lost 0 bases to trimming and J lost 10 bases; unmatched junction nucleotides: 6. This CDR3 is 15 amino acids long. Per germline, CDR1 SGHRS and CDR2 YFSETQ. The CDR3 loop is CASSLGGTGGGEQFF. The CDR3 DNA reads TGCGCCAGCAGCTTGGGGGGGACAGGGGGAGGAGAGCAGTTCTTC.

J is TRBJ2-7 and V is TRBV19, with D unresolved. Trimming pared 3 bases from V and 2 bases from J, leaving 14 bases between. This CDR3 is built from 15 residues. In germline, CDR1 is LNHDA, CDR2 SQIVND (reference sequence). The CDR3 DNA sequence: TGTGCCAGTAGTATGACCCCTGGGGTTACCTACGAGCAGTACTTC. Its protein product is CASSMTPGVTYEQYF.

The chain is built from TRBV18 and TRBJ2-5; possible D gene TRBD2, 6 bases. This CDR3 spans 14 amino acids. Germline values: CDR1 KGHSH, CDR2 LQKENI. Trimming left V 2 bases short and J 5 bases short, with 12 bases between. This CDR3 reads CASSPNVGSETQYF. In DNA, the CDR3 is TGTGCCAGCTCACCAAACGTCGGGAGCGAGACCCAGTACTTC.

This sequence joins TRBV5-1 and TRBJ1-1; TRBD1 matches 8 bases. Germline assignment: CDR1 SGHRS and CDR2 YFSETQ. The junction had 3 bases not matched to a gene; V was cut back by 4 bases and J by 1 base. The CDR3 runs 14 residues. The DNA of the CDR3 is TGCGCCAGCAGCGGACAGGGTGGGAACACTGAAGCTTTCTTT. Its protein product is CASSGQGGNTEAFF. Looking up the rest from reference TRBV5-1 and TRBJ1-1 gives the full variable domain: KAGVTQTPRYLIKTRGQQVTLSCSPISGHRSVSWYQQTPGQGLQFLFEYFSETQRNKGNFPGRFSGRQFSNSRSEMNVSTLELGDSALYLCASSGQGGNTEAFFGQGTRLTVV.

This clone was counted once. This CDR3 reads CASSSDRPTLEQYF. The CDR3, as DNA: TGTGCCAGCAGCTCCGACAGACCGACACTCGAGCAGTACTTC. The chain employs TRBV7-8 and TRBJ2-7; perhaps TRBD1 as D (5 bases). V lost 4 bases, J lost 6 bases, and 16 bases lay in between. CDR1 is SGHVS and CDR2 is FQNEAQ in the germline V gene. This CDR3 has 14 amino acids.

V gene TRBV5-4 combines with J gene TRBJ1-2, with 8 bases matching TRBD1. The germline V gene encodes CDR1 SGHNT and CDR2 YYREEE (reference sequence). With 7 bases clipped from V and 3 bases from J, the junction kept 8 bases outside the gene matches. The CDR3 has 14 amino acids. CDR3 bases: TGTGCCAGCTCACCAGGGGGCGCTGACTATGGCTACACCTTC. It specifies CASSPGGADYGYTF.

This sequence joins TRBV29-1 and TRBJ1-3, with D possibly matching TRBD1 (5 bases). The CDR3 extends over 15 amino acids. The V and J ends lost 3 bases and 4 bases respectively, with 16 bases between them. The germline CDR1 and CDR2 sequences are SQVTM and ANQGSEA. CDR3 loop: CSVDGSGLGGNTIYF. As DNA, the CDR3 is TGCAGCGTTGATGGTTCGGGGCTTGGAGGAAACACCATATATTTT.

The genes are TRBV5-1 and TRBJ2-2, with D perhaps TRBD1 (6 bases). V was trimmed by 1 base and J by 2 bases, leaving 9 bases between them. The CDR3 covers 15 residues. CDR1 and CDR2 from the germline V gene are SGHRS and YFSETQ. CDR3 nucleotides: TGCGCCAGCAGCTTGTCAGGGGAAAACACCGGGGAGCTGTTTTTT. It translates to CASSLSGENTGELFF.

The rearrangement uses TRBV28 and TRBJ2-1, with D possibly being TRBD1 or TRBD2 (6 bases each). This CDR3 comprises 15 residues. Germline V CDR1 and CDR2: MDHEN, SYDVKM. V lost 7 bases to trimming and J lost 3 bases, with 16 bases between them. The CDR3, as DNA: TGTGCCAGCAAGGGGGGACGATTGTTCTACAATGAGCAGTTCTTC. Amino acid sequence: CASKGGRLFYNEQFF.

CDR3 bases: TGTGCCAGCAGCGTGGACAGGACCAATCAGCCCCAGCATTTT. Amino acid sequence: CASSVDRTNQPQHF. V and J are TRBV6-1 and TRBJ1-5, with TRBD1 identical over 7 bases. The CDR3 length is 14 residues. V was clipped by 6 bases and J by 3 bases; unmatched bases: 5. Per germline, CDR1 MNHNS and CDR2 SASEGT.

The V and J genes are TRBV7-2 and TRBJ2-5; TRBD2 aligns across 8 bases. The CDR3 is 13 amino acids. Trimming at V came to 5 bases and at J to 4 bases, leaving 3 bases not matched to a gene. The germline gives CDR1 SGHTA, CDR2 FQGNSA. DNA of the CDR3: TGTGCCAGCAGCCGGGGGGGAGCAGAGACCCAGTACTTC. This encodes CASSRGGAETQYF. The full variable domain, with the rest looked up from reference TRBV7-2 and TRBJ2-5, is GAGVSQSPSNKVTEKGKDVELRCDPISGHTALYWYRQSLGQGLEFLIYFQGNSAPDKSGLPSDRFSAERTGGSVSTLTIQRTQQEDSAVYLCASSRGGAETQYFGPGTRLLVL.

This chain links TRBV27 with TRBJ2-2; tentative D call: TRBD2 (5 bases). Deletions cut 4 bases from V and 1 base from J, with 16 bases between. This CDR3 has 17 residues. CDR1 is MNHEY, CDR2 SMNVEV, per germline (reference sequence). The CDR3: CASSWGPGSLNTGELFF. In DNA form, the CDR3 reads TGTGCCAGCAGTTGGGGTCCGGGATCCTTGAACACCGGGGAGCTGTTTTTT.

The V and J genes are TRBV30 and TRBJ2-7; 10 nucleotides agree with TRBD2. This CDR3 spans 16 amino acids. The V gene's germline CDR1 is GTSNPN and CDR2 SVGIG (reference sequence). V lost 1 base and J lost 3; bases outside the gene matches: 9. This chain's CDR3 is CAWSAPPIAGGYEQYF. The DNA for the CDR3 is TGTGCCTGGAGTGCTCCCCCAATAGCGGGAGGCTACGAGCAGTACTTC.

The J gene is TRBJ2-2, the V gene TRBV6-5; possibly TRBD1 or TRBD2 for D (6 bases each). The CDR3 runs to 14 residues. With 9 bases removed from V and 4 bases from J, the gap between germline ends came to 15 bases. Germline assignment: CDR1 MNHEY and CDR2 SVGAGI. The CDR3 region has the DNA TGTGCCAGTCACGAAGGAGGGGGCACCGGGGAGCTGTTTTTT. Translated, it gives CASHEGGGTGELFF.

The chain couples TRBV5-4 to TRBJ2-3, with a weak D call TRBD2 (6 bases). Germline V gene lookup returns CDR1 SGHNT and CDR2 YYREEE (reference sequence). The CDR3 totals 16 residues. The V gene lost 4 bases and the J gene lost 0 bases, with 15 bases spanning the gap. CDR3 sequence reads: CASSVLSGSSTDTQYF. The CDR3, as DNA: TGTGCCAGCAGCGTCCTAAGCGGGTCTAGCACAGATACGCAGTATTTT.

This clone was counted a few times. This CDR3 reads CASSLIWSGYEQYF. CDR3 DNA: TGTGCCAGCAGTTTAATTTGGTCTGGCTACGAGCAGTACTTC. V and J are TRBV28 and TRBJ2-7; D call uncertain. V was pared by 2 bases and J by 3 bases, with 11 bases between. Germline assignment: CDR1 MDHEN and CDR2 SYDVKM. CDR3 size: 14 residues.

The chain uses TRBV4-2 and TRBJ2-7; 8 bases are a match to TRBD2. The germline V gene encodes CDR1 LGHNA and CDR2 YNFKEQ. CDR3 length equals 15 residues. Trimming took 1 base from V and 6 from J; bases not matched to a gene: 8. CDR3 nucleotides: TGTGCCAGCAGCCAAGTAGGAGCGGGAGCTGGCGAGCAGTACTTC. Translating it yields CASSQVGAGAGEQYF.

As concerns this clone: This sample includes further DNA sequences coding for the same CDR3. The CDR3 region has the DNA TGTGCCAGCAGCCAAGCAAATGAGCAGTTCTTC. This encodes CASSQANEQFF. The V gene is TRBV14, the J gene TRBJ2-1; the D is unclear. Germline-derived CDR1 and CDR2 are SGHDN and FVKESK. V was pared by 1 base and J by 7 bases, with 2 bases between. The length of the CDR3 is 11 residues.

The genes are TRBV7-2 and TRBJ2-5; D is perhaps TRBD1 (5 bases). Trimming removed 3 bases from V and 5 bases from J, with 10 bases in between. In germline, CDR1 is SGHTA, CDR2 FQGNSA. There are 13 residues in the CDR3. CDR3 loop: CASSFQPGETQYF. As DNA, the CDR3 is TGTGCCAGCAGCTTTCAACCAGGGGAGACCCAGTACTTC. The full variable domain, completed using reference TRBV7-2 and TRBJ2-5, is GAGVSQSPSNKVTEKGKDVELRCDPISGHTALYWYRQSLGQGLEFLIYFQGNSAPDKSGLPSDRFSAERTGGSVSTLTIQRTQQEDSAVYLCASSFQPGETQYFGPGTRLLVL.

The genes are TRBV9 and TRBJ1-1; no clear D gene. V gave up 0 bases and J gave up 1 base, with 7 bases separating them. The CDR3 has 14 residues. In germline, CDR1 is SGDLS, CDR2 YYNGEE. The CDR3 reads CASSVGPRNTEAFF. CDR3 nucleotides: TGTGCCAGCAGCGTAGGCCCGCGGAACACTGAAGCTTTCTTT.

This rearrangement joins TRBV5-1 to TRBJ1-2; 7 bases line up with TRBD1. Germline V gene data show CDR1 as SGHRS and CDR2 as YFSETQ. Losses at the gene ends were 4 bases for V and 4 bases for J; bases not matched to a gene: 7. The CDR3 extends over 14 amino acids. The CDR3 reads CASSTRTGVYGYTF. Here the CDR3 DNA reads TGCGCCAGCAGCACCCGGACAGGAGTCTATGGCTACACCTTC.